Listed below are T cell receptor beta chains from one sample, sequenced in a study of T cell responses to AZD1222 COVID-19 vaccine. This table comes from immunoSEQ multiplex PCR, and its TCRdb copy is limited to in-frame clones, with some not included. The data hold 55,000 to 90,000 clones, with roughly four fifths observed a single time. Sample: peripheral blood, taken on day 0 of AZD1222 vaccination. All receptors come from an adult in good health. CDR3s include the opening cysteine and the closing phenylalanine or tryptophan. The order of the fields is J gene, clone size, V gene, D gene, CDR3 DNA, CDR3 protein. A D gene is named only where the DNA matches it firmly. A row's size may be missing; if present it is once, few, many or a size class.

j_call: TRBJ2-1
clone_size: -
v_call: TRBV28
d_call: -
cdr3_nt: TGTGCCAGCAGTTGGGCCGATGAGCAGTTCTTC
cdr3_aa: CASSWADEQFF

j_call: TRBJ1-2
clone_size: -
v_call: TRBV6-5
d_call: -
cdr3_nt: TGTGCCAGCAGTTACGGTCAGGGATGGTATGGCTACACCTTC
cdr3_aa: CASSYGQGWYGYTF

j_call: TRBJ1-1
clone_size: once
v_call: TRBV3-1/TRBV3-2
d_call: -
cdr3_nt: TGTGCCAGCAGCCAGCCGGGATCCCACACTGAAGCTTTCTTT
cdr3_aa: CASSQPGSHTEAFF

j_call: TRBJ1-2
clone_size: -
v_call: TRBV6-5
d_call: TRBD1
cdr3_nt: TGTGCCGCTGGGACAGGGATCGGCTACACCTTC
cdr3_aa: CAAGTGIGYTF

j_call: TRBJ1-3
clone_size: -
v_call: TRBV7-2
d_call: -
cdr3_nt: TGTGCCAGCAGCCCAAACTACTCTGGAAACACCATATATTTT
cdr3_aa: CASSPNYSGNTIYF

j_call: TRBJ2-3
clone_size: -
v_call: TRBV19
d_call: -
cdr3_nt: TGTGCCAGTAGTATAAGGGGGACAGATACGCAGTATTTT
cdr3_aa: CASSIRGTDTQYF

j_call: TRBJ2-2
clone_size: -
v_call: TRBV28
d_call: -
cdr3_nt: TGTGCCAGCAGACCGCTCCCCGGGGAGCTGTTTTTT
cdr3_aa: CASRPLPGELFF

j_call: TRBJ1-2
clone_size: -
v_call: TRBV6-5
d_call: TRBD1
cdr3_nt: TGTGCCAGCAGGCACCGGGACAGGGGTGACTATGGCTACACCTTC
cdr3_aa: CASRHRDRGDYGYTF

j_call: TRBJ1-1
clone_size: -
v_call: TRBV3-1/TRBV3-2
d_call: TRBD1
cdr3_nt: TGTGCCAGCAGCCAACGACAGGGATGGGGGGGAGTCGAAGCTTTCTTT
cdr3_aa: CASSQRQGWGGVEAFF

j_call: TRBJ1-1
clone_size: -
v_call: TRBV7-9
d_call: -
cdr3_nt: TGTGCCAGCAGCCCCCAGGGTGAGGCTGAAGCTTTCTTT
cdr3_aa: CASSPQGEAEAFF

j_call: TRBJ2-7
clone_size: -
v_call: TRBV2
d_call: TRBD2
cdr3_nt: TGTGCCAGCAGCTCTAGCGGGTTCTCCTACGAGCAGTACTTC
cdr3_aa: CASSSSGFSYEQYF

j_call: TRBJ2-7
clone_size: -
v_call: TRBV28
d_call: -
cdr3_nt: TGTGCCAGCAGTCGACCGGGACCATCCTACGAGCAGTACTTC
cdr3_aa: CASSRPGPSYEQYF

j_call: TRBJ1-6
clone_size: -
v_call: TRBV6-5
d_call: -
cdr3_nt: TGTGCCAGCAGTTCCCCGAAGGGGCGAGATAATTCACCCCTCCACTTT
cdr3_aa: CASSSPKGRDNSPLHF

j_call: TRBJ1-2
clone_size: few
v_call: TRBV15
d_call: -
cdr3_nt: TGTGCCACCAGCCGAGAGGGGGTTAACTATGGCTACACCTTC
cdr3_aa: CATSREGVNYGYTF

j_call: TRBJ2-5
clone_size: -
v_call: TRBV11-2
d_call: TRBD1
cdr3_nt: TGTGCCAGCAGCTCACTCGGACAGGGTCAAGAGACCCAGTACTTC
cdr3_aa: CASSSLGQGQETQYF

j_call: TRBJ2-5
clone_size: -
v_call: TRBV5-4
d_call: -
cdr3_nt: TGTGCCAGCAGCCTATCCCCCGGGACAAGCAAAGAGACCCAGTACTTC
cdr3_aa: CASSLSPGTSKETQYF

j_call: TRBJ2-7
clone_size: few
v_call: TRBV10-3
d_call: -
cdr3_nt: TGTGCCATCAGTGGGGGGGATCTTACCTACGAGCAGTACTTC
cdr3_aa: CAISGGDLTYEQYF

j_call: TRBJ1-6
clone_size: -
v_call: TRBV2
d_call: -
cdr3_nt: TGTGCCAGAGAAGGTAGTACCTATAATTCACCCCTCCACTTT
cdr3_aa: CAREGSTYNSPLHF

j_call: TRBJ2-5
clone_size: -
v_call: TRBV5-1
d_call: -
cdr3_nt: TGCGCCAGCAGCATACAACGGGACTCAGAGACCCAGTACTTC
cdr3_aa: CASSIQRDSETQYF

j_call: TRBJ1-4
clone_size: -
v_call: TRBV19
d_call: -
cdr3_nt: TGTGCCAGTAGTGACAGGACTGGGAATGAAAAACTGTTTTTT
cdr3_aa: CASSDRTGNEKLFF

j_call: TRBJ2-2
clone_size: -
v_call: TRBV19
d_call: -
cdr3_nt: TGTGCCAGCCGGGGCCTACTGGGCAACACCGGGGAGCTGTTTTTT
cdr3_aa: CASRGLLGNTGELFF

j_call: TRBJ1-1
clone_size: few
v_call: TRBV12-3/TRBV12-4
d_call: -
cdr3_nt: TGTGCCAGCAGTCCGACAGTGAACACTGAAGCTTTCTTT
cdr3_aa: CASSPTVNTEAFF

j_call: TRBJ1-4
clone_size: -
v_call: TRBV6-2/TRBV6-3
d_call: -
cdr3_nt: TGTGCCAGCAGTTTACACCGGCAGGGTGATGAAAAACTGTTTTTT
cdr3_aa: CASSLHRQGDEKLFF

j_call: TRBJ2-4
clone_size: -
v_call: TRBV30
d_call: -
cdr3_nt: TGTGCCTGGAGTGGTGAAGGGTTGACAGAGCAGTACTTC
cdr3_aa: CAWSGEGLTEQYF

j_call: TRBJ1-1
clone_size: -
v_call: TRBV28
d_call: -
cdr3_nt: TGTGCCAGCAGGGGGAACACTGAAGCTTTCTTT
cdr3_aa: CASRGNTEAFF

j_call: TRBJ1-5
clone_size: -
v_call: TRBV9
d_call: TRBD1
cdr3_nt: TGTGCCAGCAGCGTGGGACAGGGAAGCAATCAGCCCCAGCATTTT
cdr3_aa: CASSVGQGSNQPQHF

j_call: TRBJ2-4
clone_size: -
v_call: TRBV6-2/TRBV6-3
d_call: -
cdr3_nt: TGTGCCAGCAGTTCCCCCGGGGCAGGGCTCCTAGCCAAAAACATTCAGTACTTC
cdr3_aa: CASSSPGAGLLAKNIQYF

j_call: TRBJ1-1
clone_size: -
v_call: TRBV9
d_call: TRBD1
cdr3_nt: TGTGCCAGCAGCGTAGGTGGGACAGCCACTGAAGCTTTCTTT
cdr3_aa: CASSVGGTATEAFF

j_call: TRBJ1-6
clone_size: -
v_call: TRBV7-2
d_call: -
cdr3_nt: TGTGCCAGCAGCTTAGAATCCGCAGGCGGGGGTAATTCACCCCTCCACTTT
cdr3_aa: CASSLESAGGGNSPLHF

j_call: TRBJ1-2
clone_size: -
v_call: TRBV4-3
d_call: TRBD1
cdr3_nt: TGCGCCAGCAGCCGGGGACAGGGATTTAACTATGGCTACACCTTC
cdr3_aa: CASSRGQGFNYGYTF

j_call: TRBJ1-1
clone_size: -
v_call: TRBV6-5
d_call: TRBD1
cdr3_nt: TGTGCCAGCAGGGGGGACAGAATGAACACTGAAGCTTTCTTT
cdr3_aa: CASRGDRMNTEAFF

j_call: TRBJ1-1
clone_size: -
v_call: TRBV2
d_call: TRBD1
cdr3_nt: TGTGCCAGCAGTCCCTTCCTAACAGGGGATGAAGCTTTCTTT
cdr3_aa: CASSPFLTGDEAFF